This T cell receptor beta chain was documented in a study of blood T cell repertoires in COVID-19. Repertoires were generated with immunoSEQ multiplex PCR, while TCRdb's copy carries only in-frame clones and drops some. The table records around 210,000 clones, 86% of them present only once. This clone was detected a few times. Trimming removed 5 bases at V and 2 bases at J, with 15 bases between. The germline V gene encodes CDR1 SGHNT and CDR2 YENEEA. The CDR3 sequence is 15 residues long. Input material: peripheral blood. The chain is built from TRBV11-3 and TRBJ1-1; no firm D call. The sequence was collected from a woman between 65 and 79 years old with acute or convalescent COVID-19. The CDR3: CASSPGSARNTEAFF. CDR3 nucleotide sequence: TGTGCCAGCAGCCCCGGGAGCGCCCGAAACACTGAAGCTTTCTTT.